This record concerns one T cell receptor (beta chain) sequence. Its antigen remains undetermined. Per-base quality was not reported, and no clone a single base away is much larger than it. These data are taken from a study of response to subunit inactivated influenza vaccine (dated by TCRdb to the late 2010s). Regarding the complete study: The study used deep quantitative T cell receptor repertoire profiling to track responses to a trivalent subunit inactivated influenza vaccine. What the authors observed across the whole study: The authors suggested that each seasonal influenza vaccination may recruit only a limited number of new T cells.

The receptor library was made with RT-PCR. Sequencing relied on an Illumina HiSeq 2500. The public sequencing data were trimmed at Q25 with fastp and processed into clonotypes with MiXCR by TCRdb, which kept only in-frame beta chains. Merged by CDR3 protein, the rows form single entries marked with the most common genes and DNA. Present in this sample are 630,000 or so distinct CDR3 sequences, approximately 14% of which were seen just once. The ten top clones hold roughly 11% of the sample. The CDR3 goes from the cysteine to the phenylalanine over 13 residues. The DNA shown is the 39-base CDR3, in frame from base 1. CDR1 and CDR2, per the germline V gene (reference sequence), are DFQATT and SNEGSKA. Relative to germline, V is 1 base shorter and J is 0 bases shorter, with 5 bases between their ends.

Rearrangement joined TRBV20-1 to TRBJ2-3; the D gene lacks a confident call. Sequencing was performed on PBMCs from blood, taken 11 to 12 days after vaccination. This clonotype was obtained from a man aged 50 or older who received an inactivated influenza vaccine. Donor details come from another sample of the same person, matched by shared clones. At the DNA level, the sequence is TGCAGTGCTAGAGCAGATAGCACAGATACGCAGTATTTT. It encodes CSARADSTDTQYF.